This T cell receptor (beta chain) was captured by sequencing in a study of molecular identifiers for immune sequencing clone quantification. Of note for this clonotype: Antigen specificity is unknown.

TCRdb recomputed calls from the PCR reads with MiXCR, one row per CDR3 protein. The sample consists of tens of thousands of distinct CDR3 sequences, approximately 17% of them appearing once. Germline loops: CDR1 SGHKS, CDR2 YYEKEE (reference sequence). This CDR3 spans 12 amino acids. V was pared by 4 bases and J by 6 bases, with 8 bases between. Findings and caveats of the study: Sizes of clones that are highly expanded could be underestimated (if identical TCR molecules share a barcode).

The chain joins TRBV5-5 to TRBJ2-1, with D uncertain. This clonotype was obtained from a human donor in good health. Some libraries in this study had Jurkat cell RNA spiked in. The sequencing sample was made of naive CD8+ T cells from blood, with Jurkat cell RNA spiked in. The subset was: FACS-sorted CD8+CD4-CCR7+CD45RA+ naive T cells. CDR3 loop: CASSRFGNEQFF. The CDR3 DNA follows: TGTGCCAGCAGCCGGTTTGGCAATGAGCAGTTCTTC. Full variable domain (remainder filled in from reference TRBV5-5 and TRBJ2-1): DAGVTQSPTHLIKTRGQQVTLRCSPISGHKSVSWYQQVLGQGPQFIFQYYEKEERGRGNFPDRFSARQFPNYSSELNVNALLLGDSALYLCASSRFGNEQFFGPGTRLTVL.